Below are 24 T cell receptor beta chains sequenced from a single sample in a study of blood T cell repertoires in COVID-19. Some clones are missing from TCRdb's copy, which holds only in-frame ones; the method was immunoSEQ multiplex PCR. The data contain about 430,000 clones, approximately 92% of them seen just once; the ten biggest clones take up 1% to 1.3%. Material for sequencing was PBMCs or T cells enriched from blood (not recorded which). All receptors derive from a man aged 25-45 years who had recovered from COVID-19.

DNA for the CDR3: TGTGCCAGCAGCCTACTAGCGGGAGCGGGGGAGCAGTACTTC. The encoded protein is CASSLLAGAGEQYF. The J gene is TRBJ2-7, the V gene TRBV9; 11 nucleotides align to TRBD2. CDR1 is SGDLS and CDR2 is YYNGEE in the germline V gene. The length of the CDR3 is 14 residues. J lost 7 bases, V lost 4 bases, and 7 bases had no gene match.

The chain employs TRBV5-1 and TRBJ2-7; 9 nucleotides line up with TRBD1. This CDR3 region has 16 residues. Trimming cost V 4 bases and J 5 bases; bases outside gene matches: 13. In germline, CDR1 is SGHRS, CDR2 YFSETQ. The CDR3 DNA follows: TGCGCCAGCAGCCTTTCCCGGGACAGGGTATTCAACGAGCAGTACTTC. Translation gives CASSLSRDRVFNEQYF.

In DNA form, the CDR3 reads TGTGCCAGCAGCCAAGAAGGGGGGGCGGTAGCCAAAAACATTCAGTACTTC. Translated: CASSQEGGAVAKNIQYF. The chain joins TRBV4-2 to TRBJ2-4; TRBD2 might be the D (7 bases). The V end lost 0 bases, the J end lost 0 bases, and 12 bases lay between the germline ends. The germline V gene has CDR1 LGHNA and CDR2 YNFKEQ. This CDR3 contains 17 residues.

The chain carries TRBV7-9 and TRBJ2-1; TRBD1 matches 11 bases. The germline V gene has CDR1 SEHNR and CDR2 FQNEAQ (reference sequence). This CDR3 is built from 14 residues. Germline trimming cut 3 bases from V and 7 bases from J; bases unmatched to any gene: 2. CDR3 nucleotide sequence: TGTGCCAGCAGCTTCTGGGACAGGGGGAATGAGCAGTTCTTC. Its protein is CASSFWDRGNEQFF.

V and J are TRBV6-5 and TRBJ1-1; 7 nucleotides agree with TRBD1. V was clipped by 5 bases and J by 1 base; unmatched bases: 7. The CDR3 covers 15 residues. Germline V gives CDR1 MNHEY, CDR2 SVGAGI. In DNA form, the CDR3 reads TGTGCCAGCAGTCGAAACAGGGGACCGAACACTGAAGCTTTCTTT. Translation: CASSRNRGPNTEAFF.

The chain uses TRBV7-3 and TRBJ2-1; TRBD2 matches at 10 bases. The CDR3 consists of 15 residues. Germline V gene sequence: CDR1 SGHTA, CDR2 FQGTGA. Trimming removed 5 bases from V and 6 bases from J; junction bases left unmatched: 7. CDR3 residues: CASSPLAGVANEQFF. The DNA of the CDR3 is TGTGCCAGCAGCCCCCTAGCGGGAGTCGCCAATGAGCAGTTCTTC.

The chain has TRBV11-2 and TRBJ2-1; TRBD1 is a possible D gene (6 bases). V was cut by 2 bases and J by 11 bases, with 7 bases left in between. Germline V lookup: CDR1 SGHAT, CDR2 FQNNGV. The CDR3 length is 11 residues. CDR3 bases: TGTGCCAGCAGCTTACAGGGGAAGCAGTTCTTC. Its translation is CASSLQGKQFF.

This chain links TRBV28 with TRBJ2-1; TRBD2 agrees at 7 bases. The CDR3 consists of 16 residues. Trimming took 6 bases from V and 7 from J; bases not matched to a gene: 15. Germline CDR1 reads MDHEN; CDR2 reads SYDVKM. DNA for the CDR3: TGTGCCAGCAGGAATGGCCCGCTAGCGGAACAGAATGAGCAGTTCTTC. Translated: CASRNGPLAEQNEQFF.

The chain recombines TRBV30 with TRBJ1-1; TRBD1 matches 8 bases. CDR1 is GTSNPN and CDR2 is SVGIG in the germline V gene (reference sequence). The V and J ends lost 3 bases and 2 bases, in that order; junction bases with no gene match: 2. This CDR3 is 13 amino acids long. The CDR3 reads CAWSRGLNTEAFF. DNA of the CDR3: TGTGCCTGGAGCAGGGGGCTAAACACTGAAGCTTTCTTT.

The V and J genes are TRBV10-3 and TRBJ1-5, with a possible D match to TRBD1 (5 bases). The germline V gene has CDR1 ENHRY and CDR2 SYGVKD. This CDR3 spans 13 amino acids. V was trimmed by 6 bases and J by 6 bases, leaving 12 bases between them. CDR3 sequence: CAISADSSQPQHF. In DNA form, the CDR3 reads TGTGCCATCAGCGCAGACAGTAGTCAGCCCCAGCATTTT.

CDR3 sequence: CASSLVRDYSYEQYF. DNA for the CDR3: TGTGCCAGCAGCTTAGTCCGGGACTACTCCTACGAGCAGTACTTC. The chain has TRBV7-8 and TRBJ2-7; 7 bases are shared with TRBD2. Germline V CDR1 and CDR2: SGHVS, FQNEAQ. The junction had 3 bases not matched to a gene; V was cut back by 1 base and J by 0 bases. This CDR3 is built from 15 residues.

This rearrangement joins TRBV4-1 to TRBJ1-1, with TRBD1 matching over 7 bases. Germline trimming cut 3 bases from V and 11 bases from J; bases unmatched to any gene: 12. The CDR3 spans 14 residues. The V gene's germline CDR1 is MGHRA and CDR2 YSYEKL. As DNA, the CDR3 is TGCGCCAGCAGCCAGGAGGGGGCCGGGTTGGGTGCTTTCTTT. This translates into CASSQEGAGLGAFF.

The CDR3 here is CASSQEGRGAFF. As DNA, the CDR3 is TGTGCCAGCAGCCAAGAAGGTAGGGGAGCTTTCTTT. V is TRBV3-1 (or the pseudogene TRBV3-2) and J is TRBJ1-1; a possible D gene is TRBD1 (5 bases). CDR3 length: 12 amino acids. V was pared by 0 bases and J by 10 bases, with 9 bases between. Looked up from germline, CDR1 is LGHDT and CDR2 is YNNKEL (reference sequence).

This clone has only one observation. This chain joins TRBV7-9 and TRBJ2-3; perhaps TRBD1 as D (7 bases). The germline CDR1 and CDR2 sequences are SEHNR and FQNEAQ (reference sequence). The CDR3 covers 16 residues. V dropped 5 bases and J dropped 3 bases, with 18 bases sitting between them. This CDR3 is CASSPRGTEITDTQYF. The CDR3 nucleotides read TGTGCCAGCAGCCCGCGCGGGACAGAGATTACAGATACGCAGTATTTT.

This clone was found once. The V and J genes are TRBV5-4 and TRBJ2-6; the D gene is possibly TRBD1 (6 bases). Germline loops: CDR1 SGHNT, CDR2 YYREEE (reference sequence). V lost 5 bases and J lost 2, with 11 bases in between. The CDR3 totals 15 residues. CDR3 loop: CASRSQGPGANVLTF. In DNA, the CDR3 is TGTGCCAGCAGATCACAGGGCCCTGGGGCCAACGTCCTGACTTTC. Full variable domain (remainder filled in from reference TRBV5-4 and TRBJ2-6): ETGVTQSPTHLIKTRGQQVTLRCSSQSGHNTVSWYQQALGQGPQFIFQYYREEENGRGNFPPRFSGLQFPNYSSELNVNALELDDSALYLCASRSQGPGANVLTFGAGSRLTVL.

The chain combines TRBV4-1 with TRBJ2-1, with 7 bases lining up with TRBD1. J was trimmed by 7 bases and V by 4 bases; bases with no gene match: 10. The CDR3 spans 15 residues. Germline CDR1 and CDR2: MGHRA and YSYEKL. In DNA, the CDR3 is TGCGCCAGCAGCCCAGTCGACAGGGAAGGTAATGAGCAGTTCTTC. Its protein product is CASSPVDREGNEQFF.

This chain joins TRBV6-1 and TRBJ2-3; TRBD2 matches 7 bases. Per germline, CDR1 MNHNS and CDR2 SASEGT. CDR3 length: 15 residues. V shed 2 bases, J shed 4 bases, and the junction held 6 bases outside the gene matches. The CDR3 DNA is TGTGCCAGCAGTGAAACTCGCGGGAGCGCAGATACGCAGTATTTT. Its protein product is CASSETRGSADTQYF.

This rearrangement joins TRBV12-3 or TRBV12-4 to TRBJ1-1; D is unclear. Trimming removed 2 bases at V and 3 bases at J, with 7 bases between. The CDR3 spans 13 residues. CDR3 bases: TGTGCCAGCAGTTTACAAGAGGACACTGAAGCTTTCTTT. This encodes CASSLQEDTEAFF.

The V gene is TRBV19, the J gene TRBJ2-1; 7 positions agree with TRBD2. The CDR3 has 12 amino acids. V shed 7 bases and J 9 bases; nucleotides not matched to a gene: 6. Germline CDR1 is LNHDA and CDR2 is SQIVND (reference sequence). The DNA of the CDR3 is TGTGCCAGTAAACCAGCGGGGAGTGAGCAGTTCTTC. This translates into CASKPAGSEQFF. Using reference TRBV19 and TRBJ2-1 for the parts outside the CDR3, the full variable domain is DGGITQSPKYLFRKEGQNVTLSCEQNLNHDAMYWYRQDPGQGLRLIYYSQIVNDFQKGDIAEGYSVSREKKESFPLTVTSAQKNPTAFYLCASKPAGSEQFFGPGTRLTVL.

In nucleotides, the CDR3 is TGTGCCAGCAGTTTACTGGGACTAGCCTACAATGAGCAGTTCTTC. It encodes CASSLLGLAYNEQFF. V gene TRBV27 combines with J gene TRBJ2-1; 8 bases match TRBD2. The J segment lost 2 bases and the V segment lost 2 bases, leaving 2 bases of the junction unmatched. Looked up from germline, CDR1 is MNHEY and CDR2 is SMNVEV (reference sequence). This CDR3 has 15 residues.

The chain couples TRBV7-9 to TRBJ1-2; no firm D call. V was pared by 3 bases and J by 2 bases, with 7 bases between. Germline V gene lookup returns CDR1 SEHNR and CDR2 FQNEAQ (reference sequence). The CDR3 loop spans 13 amino acids. The CDR3 DNA reads as TGTGCCAGCAGCTTTGAGAGAAACTATGGCTACACCTTC. Amino acids: CASSFERNYGYTF. Supplemented by reference TRBV7-9 and TRBJ1-2, the full variable domain reads DTGVSQNPRHKITKRGQNVTFRCDPISEHNRLYWYRQTLGQGPEFLTYFQNEAQLEKSRLLSDRFSAERPKGSFSTLEIQRTEQGDSAMYLCASSFERNYGYTFGSGTRLTVV.

The V call is TRBV24-1, the J call TRBJ1-1, with D possibly TRBD1 on 6 matching bases. V lost 3 bases, J lost 6 bases, and 7 bases lay in between. This CDR3 comprises 12 residues. Germline loops: CDR1 KGHDR, CDR2 SFDVKD. CDR3: CATSDAGAEAFF. The CDR3 bases are TGTGCCACCAGTGATGCAGGGGCTGAAGCTTTCTTT.

This chain joins TRBV28 and TRBJ2-7; 12 positions agree with TRBD2. J lost 3 bases, V lost 4 bases, and 7 bases had no gene match. CDR3 length: 16 residues. Germline values: CDR1 MDHEN, CDR2 SYDVKM. The CDR3: CASSSPGLAGFYEQYF. The CDR3 DNA reads as TGTGCCAGCAGTTCGCCCGGACTAGCGGGATTCTACGAGCAGTACTTC.

V gene TRBV7-8 combines with J gene TRBJ2-7; D gene ambiguous. Germline assignment: CDR1 SGHVS and CDR2 FQNEAQ. The V end lost 5 bases, the J end lost 7 bases, and 12 bases lay between the germline ends. The CDR3 contains 12 residues. CDR3 sequence: CASSARLEEQYF. In DNA form, the CDR3 reads TGTGCCAGCAGCGCCCGTCTGGAGGAGCAGTACTTC.